This T cell receptor beta chain appears in the sequencing data of a study of regulatory T cells in long-lasting Graves disease. Construction of TCR beta libraries relied on iRepertoire HTBI primers and on Arm-PCR targeting CDR3 regions. TCRdb re-derived calls from the multiplex PCR reads in MiXCR, one entry per CDR3 protein. The sample has over 350,000 distinct CDR3 sequences; around 21% are singletons. The time point denotes: persistent/refractory GD, antithyroid drugs over 5 years with positive TRAb. Making the TCR library involved RNA that had been extracted from PBMCs. Germline values: CDR1 SNHLY, CDR2 FYNNEI. The CDR3 covers 15 residues. The V gene lost 8 bases and the J gene lost 12 bases, with 26 bases spanning the gap.

The receptor's source is a female donor with Graves disease. The source was peripheral blood mononuclear cells (PBMCs), collected when the disease was refractory, from a patient treated with antithyroid drugs. The rearrangement joins TRBV2 to TRBJ2-1; D possibly uses TRBD1 or TRBD2 (5 bases each). CDR3 nucleotides: TGTGCCAGCTTCGGACGTGGCAGCGAGGGGTCCGGGCAGTTCTTC. It translates to CASFGRGSEGSGQFF. Together with reference TRBV2 and TRBJ2-1, the CDR3 gives the full variable domain: EPEVTQTPSHQVTQMGQEVILRCVPISNHLYFYWYRQILGQKVEFLVSFYNNEISEKSEIFDDQFSVERPDGSNFTLKIRSTKLEDSAMYFCASFGRGSEGSGQFFGPGTRLTVL.